The 23 T cell receptor beta chains below all came from one sample that was sequenced in a study of blood T cells in healthy people across ages. Then a second PCR, running roughly 7 to 11 cycles, was carried out with a sample-barcoded 5' primer and a J-beta primer mix. TCRdb analysed the 5' RACE reads with MiXCR anew, one entry per CDR3 protein. The sample records some 710,000 distinct CDR3 sequences, 22% being singletons. Specimen: blood. The receptors were sampled from a man between 65 and 85 years old in good health.

The genes are TRBV29-1 and TRBJ1-1; maybe TRBD1 (5 bases). V was clipped by 6 bases and J by 2 bases, with 13 bases between them. The germline V gene encodes CDR1 SQVTM and CDR2 ANQGSEA. The CDR3 sequence is 13 residues long. CDR3 protein: CSVALGGNTEAFF. The CDR3 DNA follows: TGCAGCGTGGCTCTGGGGGGAAACACTGAAGCTTTCTTT.

This clonotype has only a few counts. The chain uses TRBV7-8 and TRBJ2-7; tentatively, D is TRBD2 (5 bases). The V gene lost 3 bases and the J gene lost 0 bases, with 18 bases spanning the gap. The CDR3 has 17 residues. Germline CDR1 and CDR2: SGHVS and FQNEAQ. CDR3 DNA sequence: TGTGCCAGCAGCTTGGTGCTAGCTGGGGTCAGCTCCTACGAGCAGTACTTC. Protein product: CASSLVLAGVSSYEQYF.

The chain has TRBV5-3 and TRBJ2-5; D is ambiguous. TRBV5-3 is flagged as an ORF with uncertain function. V was pared by 8 bases and J by 5 bases, with 22 bases between. CDR3 length: 15 amino acids. CDR3 sequence reads: CASSTGRGVGETQYF. CDR3 in DNA: TGTGCCAGCAGTACTGGACGCGGCGTTGGTGAGACCCAGTACTTC.

The rearrangement joins TRBV20-1 to TRBJ2-6; D not resolved. The CDR3 is 17 amino acids. Trimming shortened V by 0 bases and J by 0 bases, and 12 bases separated the two germline ends. The germline V gene has CDR1 DFQATT and CDR2 SNEGSKA (reference sequence). The CDR3 nucleotides are TGCAGTGCTAGAGAGATGAGTTCAGCCTCTGGGGCCAACGTCCTGACTTTC. Encoded protein: CSAREMSSASGANVLTF.

There are a few counts of this clonotype. The rearrangement links TRBV12-3 or TRBV12-4 to TRBJ2-3; 10 nucleotides align to TRBD2. The V and J ends lost 5 bases and 1 base, in that order; junction bases with no gene match: 6. This CDR3 region has 16 residues. CDR3 region: CASSADLAGGTDTQYF. The CDR3 nucleotides are TGTGCCAGCAGTGCCGACCTAGCGGGAGGCACAGATACGCAGTATTTT.

V is TRBV28 and J is TRBJ2-1, with 9 nucleotides matching TRBD1. CDR3 length equals 23 residues. The V gene end was trimmed by 3 bases and the J gene end by 1 base; junction bases not matched to a gene: 25. Germline lookup yields CDR1 MDHEN and CDR2 SYDVKM. CDR3 DNA sequence: TGTGCCAGCAGTTTCGTTTCGGGACAGGGAAGGCTGGGTGGTTGGGGGTCCTACAATGAGCAGTTCTTC. Translating it yields CASSFVSGQGRLGGWGSYNEQFF.

The sample holds many counts of this clonotype. The rearrangement uses TRBV20-1 and TRBJ2-1, with unresolved D. This CDR3 region has 13 residues. V was shortened by 1 base and J by 0 bases, with 4 bases between the two germline ends. Germline V lookup: CDR1 DFQATT, CDR2 SNEGSKA (reference sequence). CDR3: CSARGGSYNEQFF. In DNA form, the CDR3 reads TGCAGTGCTAGAGGAGGCTCCTACAATGAGCAGTTCTTC.

This clonotype was seen a handful of times. The chain is built from TRBV4-3 and TRBJ1-2; 10 positions agree with TRBD1. V dropped 4 bases and J dropped 6; count of bases not matched to a gene: 11. The V gene's germline CDR1 is LGHNA and CDR2 YSLEER. The CDR3 length is 16 residues. DNA for the CDR3: TGCGCCAGCAGCCCCGCGGGGACAGGGGATATCAATGGCTACACCTTC. Residues: CASSPAGTGDINGYTF.

This clonotype was found many times. The chain recombines TRBV12-3 or TRBV12-4 with TRBJ2-4, with 8 bases fitting TRBD2. The CDR3 has 12 amino acids. V shed 3 bases, J shed 14 bases, and the junction held 6 bases outside the gene matches. Here the CDR3 DNA reads TGTGCCAGCAGTTTGCCCGAAGCGGGGGAGTACTTC. It encodes CASSLPEAGEYF.

The chain combines TRBV25-1 with TRBJ2-1; 7 nucleotides agree with TRBD2. Germline V CDR1 and CDR2: MGHDK, SYGVNS. CDR3 length equals 10 residues. V shed 6 bases, J shed 10 bases, and the junction held 0 bases outside the gene matches. The CDR3 reads CASRRGEQFF. For the CDR3, the DNA is TGTGCCAGCAGGCGGGGGGAGCAGTTCTTC.

This clonotype was detected only once. The chain uses TRBV27 and TRBJ1-4, with TRBD1 matching 7 bases. Germline V gene sequence: CDR1 MNHEY, CDR2 SMNVEV (reference sequence). V lost 2 bases to trimming and J lost 5 bases; unmatched junction nucleotides: 8. The CDR3 has 16 residues. CDR3 in amino acids: CASSLEGTAGNEKLFF. CDR3 nucleotides: TGTGCCAGCAGTTTAGAAGGGACAGCAGGCAATGAAAAACTGTTTTTT.

This clonotype was counted many times. Here the CDR3 DNA reads TGTGCCAGCAGTTTAAGGCACGAGACCCAGTACTTC. This translates into CASSLRHETQYF. The rearrangement joins TRBV12-3 or TRBV12-4 to TRBJ2-5; D is uncertain. The CDR3 totals 12 residues. The V end lost 2 bases, the J end lost 5 bases, and 6 bases lay between the germline ends.

This clonotype was recorded a few times. This could be a read error, since a much larger clone is one nucleotide away. The chain employs TRBV20-1 and TRBJ2-5; TRBD2 agrees at 11 bases. The DNA end is more similar to TRBJ2-1, so the J call may be wrong. This CDR3 contains 15 residues. Germline V gene sequence: CDR1 DFQATT, CDR2 SNEGSKA (reference sequence). The CDR3 nucleotides are TGCAGTGTCGGAACCCTAGCGGGAGGATTGGATGAGCAGTTCTTC. This sequence encodes CSVGTLAGGLDEQFF.

The chain links TRBV5-6 to TRBJ2-1; the match to TRBD2 covers 7 bases. The CDR3 spans 15 residues. Germline lookup yields CDR1 SGHDT and CDR2 YYEEEE. V shed 6 bases, J shed 7 bases, and the junction held 13 bases outside the gene matches. CDR3 sequence: CASTVGAGVGNEQFF. CDR3 DNA sequence: TGTGCCAGCACCGTCGGCGCGGGAGTAGGGAATGAGCAGTTCTTC.

V and J are TRBV29-1 and TRBJ2-5; D ambiguous. Trimming took 4 bases from V and 0 from J, leaving 6 bases between them. Per the germline V gene, CDR1 is SQVTM and CDR2 is ANQGSEA. The CDR3 covers 12 residues. The CDR3 reads CSVAQNQETQYF. CDR3 DNA: TGCAGCGTTGCCCAAAACCAAGAGACCCAGTACTTC.

This sequence joins TRBV2 and TRBJ2-1; 7 bases fit TRBD2. Germline loops: CDR1 SNHLY, CDR2 FYNNEI. Unmatched junction bases numbered 9, after V lost 7 bases and J lost 9 bases. This CDR3 comprises 13 residues. This chain's CDR3 is CASTGLVISEQFF. The CDR3, as DNA: TGTGCCAGCACAGGACTAGTCATCAGTGAGCAGTTCTTC.

This chain uses TRBV7-2 with TRBJ2-3, with 8 bases identical to TRBD2. There are 17 residues in the CDR3. Germline V gene lookup returns CDR1 SGHTA and CDR2 FQGNSA. Trimming cost V 3 bases and J 3 bases; bases outside gene matches: 11. DNA for the CDR3: TGTGCCAGCAGCTTTCATCCCCGGGAGGGCCGAACAGATACGCAGTATTTT. Its protein is CASSFHPREGRTDTQYF. The full variable domain, rest sourced from reference TRBV7-2 and TRBJ2-3, is GAGVSQSPSNKVTEKGKDVELRCDPISGHTALYWYRQSLGQGLEFLIYFQGNSAPDKSGLPSDRFSAERTGGSVSTLTIQRTQQEDSAVYLCASSFHPREGRTDTQYFGPGTRLTVL.

The V call is TRBV7-6, the J call TRBJ2-5; D may match TRBD1 or TRBD2 (5 bases each). In germline, CDR1 is SGHVS, CDR2 FNYEAQ. Trimming stripped 6 bases from V and 6 bases from J, with 14 bases between. The CDR3 has 13 amino acids. CDR3 nucleotide sequence: TGTGCCAGCAGTCAGGGACCGCCTAAGACCCAGTACTTC. It yields the protein CASSQGPPKTQYF.

This clonotype has a handful of counts. The rearrangement links TRBV12-3 or TRBV12-4 to TRBJ2-1; TRBD2 matches 7 bases. The V gene end was trimmed by 6 bases and the J gene end by 11 bases; junction bases not matched to a gene: 19. The CDR3 contains 16 residues. This chain's CDR3 is CASRTGQLGASGKQFF. CDR3 nucleotide sequence: TGTGCCAGCAGAACCGGACAACTTGGGGCTAGCGGAAAGCAGTTCTTC.

This clonotype was found a few times. The rearrangement uses TRBV28 and TRBJ1-6; D gene uncertain. Looked up from germline, CDR1 is MDHEN and CDR2 is SYDVKM. The CDR3 length is 14 residues. Trimming shortened V by 8 bases and J by 10 bases, and 18 bases separated the two germline ends. The CDR3 spells CASVVGRRLSPLHF. The CDR3 DNA is TGTGCCAGCGTCGTGGGTCGTCGGCTCTCACCCCTCCACTTT.

The chain links TRBV10-2 to TRBJ1-3; D is unresolved. Germline V gene data show CDR1 as WSHSY and CDR2 as SAAADI. V was cut by 0 bases and J by 2 bases, with 8 bases left in between. The length of the CDR3 is 15 residues. CDR3 bases: TGCGCCAGCAGTGAGTCCTCTGGGCCTGGAAACACCATATATTTT. This sequence encodes CASSESSGPGNTIYF.

The chain recombines TRBV7-2 with TRBJ1-1; D gene uncertain. Germline CDR1 is SGHTA and CDR2 is FQGNSA. V was trimmed by 5 bases and J by 1 base, leaving 14 bases between them. The CDR3 runs to 15 residues. In DNA, the CDR3 is TGTGCCAGCAGCCTCCGTAGGTCCCAGAACACTGAAGCTTTCTTT. It encodes CASSLRRSQNTEAFF.

V usage is TRBV5-1 and J usage is TRBJ2-3; TRBD2 agrees at 11 bases. Per germline, CDR1 SGHRS and CDR2 YFSETQ. The CDR3 has 16 amino acids. The ends lost 4 bases at V and 2 bases at J; junction bases unmatched: 6. Here the CDR3 DNA reads TGCGCCAGCAGCGGGGGGACTAGCGGAATCACAGATACGCAGTATTTT. It translates to CASSGGTSGITDTQYF.